These 24 T cell receptor beta chains originate from one sample sequenced in a study of T cell repertoires in cytomegalovirus infection. One entry per CDR3 protein, called by TCRdb with MiXCR from the reads. The data contain 450,000 to 600,000 distinct CDR3 sequences, about 39% of them seen just once; the ten biggest clones take up around two fifths. No antigens are known for them. The sequencing used cultured PBMCs, collected from culture after CMV antigen stimulation. These receptors were obtained from a human donor in good health (CMV status not recorded). Some clones in this sample may be carry-over from other donors' samples.

The chain has TRBV5-5 and TRBJ2-1; 8 nucleotides agree with TRBD2. Trimming cost V 4 bases and J 7 bases; bases outside gene matches: 7. The germline CDR1 and CDR2 sequences are SGHKS and YYEKEE (reference sequence). The length of the CDR3 is 14 residues. The chain's CDR3 is CASSGGLVRNEQFF. DNA of the CDR3: TGTGCCAGCAGCGGGGGACTAGTTAGGAATGAGCAGTTCTTC.

This chain uses TRBV6-1 with TRBJ2-3; 9 nucleotides match TRBD2. CDR3 length: 16 amino acids. With V trimmed by 3 bases and J by 6 bases, 10 bases remained unmatched. Germline V gene data show CDR1 as MNHNS and CDR2 as SASEGT. CDR3 coding DNA: TGTGCCAGCAGTGACGCCTCGCGGGGGGGGGGGGATACGCAGTATTTT. Protein product: CASSDASRGGGDTQYF.

The chain employs TRBV12-3 or TRBV12-4 and TRBJ2-2; unclear D gene. The CDR3 is 16 residues long. Trimming cost V 3 bases and J 4 bases, with 15 bases left between them. CDR3 sequence: CASSFSQRPPTGELFF. In nucleotides, the CDR3 is TGTGCCAGCAGTTTTTCCCAGAGACCCCCCACCGGGGAGCTGTTTTTT.

This chain uses TRBV5-1 with TRBJ1-1; D ambiguous. Germline V CDR1 and CDR2: SGHRS, YFSETQ. The CDR3 consists of 15 residues. The germline V and J ends were trimmed by 2 bases and 0 bases, with 11 bases remaining between them. The CDR3 spells CASSFSQIMNTEAFF. CDR3 in DNA: TGCGCCAGCAGCTTCTCACAGATCATGAACACTGAAGCTTTCTTT.

The V gene is TRBV7-8, the J gene TRBJ2-7, with a possible D match to TRBD1 (5 bases). Deletions cut 2 bases from V and 3 bases from J, with 17 bases between. Germline lookup yields CDR1 SGHVS and CDR2 FQNEAQ. There are 16 residues in the CDR3. The DNA of the CDR3 is TGTGCCAGCAGCTTATCTGGACACTCCTTCGTCTACGAGCAGTACTTC. It translates to CASSLSGHSFVYEQYF.

The chain couples TRBV7-2 to TRBJ1-3; possibly TRBD1 for D (5 bases). The CDR3 is 13 residues long. Trimming took 7 bases from V and 4 from J, leaving 11 bases between them. Looked up from germline, CDR1 is SGHTA and CDR2 is FQGNSA. CDR3 protein: CASKEGPGNTIYF. DNA of the CDR3: TGTGCCAGCAAGGAGGGGCCGGGAAACACCATATATTTT.

This clonotype has only a few counts. The genes are TRBV12-3 or TRBV12-4 and TRBJ1-6, with 9 bases aligning to TRBD1. Trimming cost V 4 bases and J 10 bases; bases outside gene matches: 5. This CDR3 has 14 amino acids. Here the CDR3 reads CASSWGQGSSPLHF. CDR3 DNA sequence: TGTGCCAGCAGTTGGGGACAGGGCAGCTCACCCCTCCACTTT.

The J gene is TRBJ2-1, the V gene TRBV5-4; D gene unclear. CDR1 and CDR2 (germline): SGHNT, YYREEE (reference sequence). The germline V and J ends were trimmed by 0 bases and 8 bases, with 6 bases remaining between them. This CDR3 is 12 amino acids long. CDR3 amino acids: CASSLADDEQFF. In DNA form, the CDR3 reads TGTGCCAGCAGCTTGGCCGACGATGAGCAGTTCTTC.

The sample holds a few counts of this clonotype. This sequence joins TRBV6-1 and TRBJ2-3; 7 bases align to TRBD1. V was clipped by 6 bases and J by 5 bases; unmatched bases: 14. Germline assignment: CDR1 MNHNS and CDR2 SASEGT. The CDR3 spans 16 residues. The CDR3 spells CASSEIDRARVDTQYF. The CDR3 DNA reads TGTGCCAGCAGCGAGATCGACAGGGCCCGTGTAGATACGCAGTATTTT.

The chain links TRBV5-5 to TRBJ2-1; perhaps TRBD2 as D (5 bases). The V gene's germline CDR1 is SGHKS and CDR2 YYEKEE (reference sequence). The CDR3 sequence is 12 residues long. V was shortened by 3 bases and J by 9 bases, with 10 bases between the two germline ends. The CDR3 DNA is TGTGCCAGCAGCTGGAGCGAGGGTGAGCAGTTCTTC. It specifies CASSWSEGEQFF.

This clonotype was picked up a small number of times. The chain links TRBV19 to TRBJ1-1, with TRBD1 identical over 12 bases. Germline V CDR1 and CDR2: LNHDA, SQIVND (reference sequence). The trim removed 4 bases at V and 3 bases at J, leaving 6 bases unmatched. The CDR3 consists of 16 residues. CDR3 residues: CASSTGTGGWYTEAFF. The CDR3 DNA sequence: TGTGCCAGTAGTACCGGGACAGGGGGCTGGTACACTGAAGCTTTCTTT.

The chain joins TRBV29-1 to TRBJ2-5, with 9 bases identical to TRBD2. V shed 6 bases, J shed 1 base, and the junction held 18 bases outside the gene matches. The germline gives CDR1 SQVTM, CDR2 ANQGSEA. This CDR3 has 18 residues. The CDR3 spells CSVEGLADKDNLQETQYF. CDR3 in DNA: TGCAGCGTCGAGGGACTAGCAGATAAAGATAACCTCCAAGAGACCCAGTACTTC.

The chain uses TRBV3-1 and TRBJ2-3; 8 bases match TRBD2. The ends lost 7 bases at V and 2 bases at J; junction bases unmatched: 5. CDR1 is LGHDT and CDR2 is YNNKEL in the germline V gene (reference sequence). This CDR3 contains 14 residues. CDR3 bases: TGTGCCAGCAACGGGAGGGGACACACAGATACGCAGTATTTT. This sequence encodes CASNGRGHTDTQYF.

V and J are TRBV15 and TRBJ1-5; D call uncertain. There are 14 residues in the CDR3. V lost 1 base and J 11 bases, leaving 15 bases between the germline ends. Germline V lookup: CDR1 LNHNV, CDR2 YYDKDF (reference sequence). The CDR3 loop is CATSRASTAYSQHF. The CDR3 DNA sequence: TGTGCCACCAGCAGAGCTTCCACGGCGTATTCCCAGCATTTT.

The table lists this clonotype with a few counts. One end of the junction varies from germline; a read error may be responsible. The chain has TRBV6-5 and TRBJ2-7; possible D gene TRBD1, 6 bases. Germline lookup yields CDR1 MNHEY and CDR2 SVGAGI. The CDR3 runs 13 residues. The CDR3 bases are TGTGCCACCAGTTACGCCAGGGGTTACGAGCAGTACTTC. It is translated as CATSYARGYEQYF.

The rearrangement links TRBV7-3 to TRBJ1-5, with a weak D call TRBD1 (6 bases). The CDR3 spans 13 residues. V dropped 4 bases and J dropped 7 bases, with 11 bases sitting between them. Germline CDR1 and CDR2: SGHTA and FQGTGA. CDR3 region: CASSWGADQPQHF. DNA for the CDR3: TGTGCCAGCAGCTGGGGGGCTGACCAGCCCCAGCATTTT. Supplemented by reference TRBV7-3 and TRBJ1-5, the full variable domain reads GAGVSQTPSNKVTEKGKYVELRCDPISGHTALYWYRQSLGQGPEFLIYFQGTGAADDSGLPNDRFFAVRPEGSVSTLKIQRTERGDSAVYLCASSWGADQPQHFGDGTRLSIL.

This clonotype came up a few times. J is TRBJ2-3 and V is TRBV6-1; D might be TRBD2 (5 bases). Germline V lookup: CDR1 MNHNS, CDR2 SASEGT. Trimming removed 5 bases from V and 5 bases from J, with 14 bases in between. This CDR3 comprises 14 residues. This CDR3 reads CASSLGLLGDTQYF. The CDR3 DNA sequence: TGTGCCAGCAGTCTCGGACTTCTTGGAGATACGCAGTATTTT.

CDR3 sequence: CASSSGQGAGEQFF. In nucleotides, the CDR3 is TGTGCCAGCAGCTCGGGACAGGGGGCAGGTGAGCAGTTCTTC. The chain employs TRBV7-2 and TRBJ2-1; 12 positions agree with TRBD1. This CDR3 is 14 amino acids long. V lost 4 bases, J lost 9 bases, and 4 bases stayed unmatched. Germline CDR1 SGHTA, CDR2 FQGNSA.

This clonotype was observed many times. The genes are TRBV7-4 and TRBJ2-3, with D hard to call. Germline V gene lookup returns CDR1 SGHVT and CDR2 SQSDAQ. The CDR3 totals 16 residues. V lost 3 bases to trimming and J lost 2 bases, with 15 bases between them. The CDR3 nucleotides are TGTGCCAGCAGCTTTTTAGATTTTGGGCACACAGATACGCAGTATTTT. Protein sequence: CASSFLDFGHTDTQYF.

The chain couples TRBV19 to TRBJ1-5; tentative D call: TRBD1 (5 bases). Germline loops: CDR1 LNHDA, CDR2 SQIVND (reference sequence). V gave up 5 bases and J gave up 1 base, with 9 bases separating them. This CDR3 comprises 14 residues. Here the CDR3 reads CASSGTRSNQPQHF. CDR3 coding DNA: TGTGCCAGTAGTGGGACCAGGAGCAATCAGCCCCAGCATTTT. The full variable domain, in which reference TRBV19 and TRBJ1-5 provide the parts outside the CDR3, is DGGITQSPKYLFRKEGQNVTLSCEQNLNHDAMYWYRQDPGQGLRLIYYSQIVNDFQKGDIAEGYSVSREKKESFPLTVTSAQKNPTAFYLCASSGTRSNQPQHFGDGTRLSIL.

This chain links TRBV5-4 with TRBJ2-5; 7 positions agree with TRBD2. The V gene's germline CDR1 is SGHNT and CDR2 YYREEE (reference sequence). V lost 0 bases to trimming and J lost 6 bases; unmatched junction nucleotides: 8. The CDR3 consists of 15 residues. In nucleotides, the CDR3 is TGTGCCAGCAGCTTGGCGGCGGGAGCGAAGAAGACCCAGTACTTC. Residues: CASSLAAGAKKTQYF.

The J gene is TRBJ2-1, the V gene TRBV20-1, with D unresolved. This CDR3 spans 18 amino acids. Germline V gene lookup returns CDR1 DFQATT and CDR2 SNEGSKA (reference sequence). V was shortened by 3 bases and J by 2 bases, with 23 bases between the two germline ends. CDR3 region: CSARYKTLQRATYNEQFF. In nucleotides, the CDR3 is TGCAGTGCTAGGTACAAGACTCTCCAGCGTGCAACCTACAATGAGCAGTTCTTC.

The rearrangement joins TRBV7-2 to TRBJ2-5; tentatively, D is TRBD2 (5 bases). The CDR3 runs to 14 residues. The germline V and J ends were trimmed by 5 bases and 4 bases, with 14 bases remaining between them. Germline CDR1 reads SGHTA; CDR2 reads FQGNSA. DNA of the CDR3: TGTGCCAGCAGCCTCCCTTCTCGGGGAGAGACCCAGTACTTC. Translation gives CASSLPSRGETQYF. The entire variable domain, with the rest obtained from reference TRBV7-2 and TRBJ2-5, is as follows: GAGVSQSPSNKVTEKGKDVELRCDPISGHTALYWYRQSLGQGLEFLIYFQGNSAPDKSGLPSDRFSAERTGGSVSTLTIQRTQQEDSAVYLCASSLPSRGETQYFGPGTRLLVL.

This chain connects TRBV7-8 to TRBJ2-3; TRBD1 matches at 9 bases. Germline assignment: CDR1 SGHVS and CDR2 FQNEAQ. V lost 5 bases to trimming and J lost 4 bases; unmatched junction nucleotides: 10. The CDR3 consists of 16 residues. The chain's CDR3 is CASSNRDRVGADTQYF. In DNA, the CDR3 is TGTGCCAGCAGCAACCGGGACAGGGTAGGGGCAGATACGCAGTATTTT.